This T cell receptor beta chain emerged from a study of PD-1 blockade in mismatch repair-deficient tumors. Study results and limitations: Rapid post-treatment expansion, then contraction, generally preceding radiologic response, marked tumor-resident clones.

The repertoire was sequenced with immunoSEQ multiplex PCR; TCRdb's copy has only in-frame clones and lacks some. The data show 40,000 to 60,000 clones, with 77% seen just once and 2.5% to 4% held by the top ten. Comments on this clone: Antigen: not known.

The TCR-sequenced patients were a few responders to pembrolizumab. CDR3 length: 14 amino acids. Per germline, CDR1 MGHDK and CDR2 SYGVNS. Trimming removed 1 base from V and 3 bases from J, with 9 bases in between. The J gene is TRBJ1-2, the V gene TRBV25-1, with a weak D call TRBD1 (6 bases). This clonotype was sampled from an adult with mismatch repair-deficient cancer. Sequenced material: PBMCs, taken before pembrolizumab treatment. CDR3 DNA: TGTGCCAGCAGTGAATTCTGGACAGACTATGGCTACACCTTC. Its translation: CASSEFWTDYGYTF.